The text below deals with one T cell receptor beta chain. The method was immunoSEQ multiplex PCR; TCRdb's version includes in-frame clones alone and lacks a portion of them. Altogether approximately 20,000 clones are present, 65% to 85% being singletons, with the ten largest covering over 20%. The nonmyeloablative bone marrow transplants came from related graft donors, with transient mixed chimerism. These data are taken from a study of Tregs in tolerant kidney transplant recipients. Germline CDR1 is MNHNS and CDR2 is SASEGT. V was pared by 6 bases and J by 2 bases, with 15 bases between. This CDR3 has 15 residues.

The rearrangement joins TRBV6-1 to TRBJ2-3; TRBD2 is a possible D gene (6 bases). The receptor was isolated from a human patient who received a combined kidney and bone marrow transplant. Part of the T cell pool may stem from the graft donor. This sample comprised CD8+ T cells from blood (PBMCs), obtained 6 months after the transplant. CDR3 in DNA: TGTGCCAGCAGCAGACTAGGGATCCTCACAGATACGCAGTATTTT. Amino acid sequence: CASSRLGILTDTQYF.